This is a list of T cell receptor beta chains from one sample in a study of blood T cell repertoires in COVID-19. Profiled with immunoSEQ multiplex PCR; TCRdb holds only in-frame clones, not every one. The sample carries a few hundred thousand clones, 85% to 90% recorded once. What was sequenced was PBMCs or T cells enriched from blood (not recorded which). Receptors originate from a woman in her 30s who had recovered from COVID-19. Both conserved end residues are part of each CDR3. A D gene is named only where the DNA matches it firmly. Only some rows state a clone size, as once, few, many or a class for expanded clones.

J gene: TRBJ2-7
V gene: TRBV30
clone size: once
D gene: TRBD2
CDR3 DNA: TGTGCCTGGAGGCCCTGGGGGGGATCCTACGAGCAGTACTTC
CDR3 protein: CAWRPWGGSYEQYF

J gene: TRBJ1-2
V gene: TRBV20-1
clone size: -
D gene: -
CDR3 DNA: TGCAGTGCTAGAGGACTCCATGGCTACACCTTC
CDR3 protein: CSARGLHGYTF

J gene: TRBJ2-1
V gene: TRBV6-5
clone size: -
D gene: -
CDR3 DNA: TGTGCCAGCAAAGCGGCCGGAACATACTACAATGAGCAGTTCTTC
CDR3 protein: CASKAAGTYYNEQFF

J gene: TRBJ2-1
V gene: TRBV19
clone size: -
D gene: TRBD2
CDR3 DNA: TGTGCCAGTAGTTTCCAGGGGAGGACTAGCGGGATTTTCTCCTACAATGAGCAGTTCTTC
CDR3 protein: CASSFQGRTSGIFSYNEQFF

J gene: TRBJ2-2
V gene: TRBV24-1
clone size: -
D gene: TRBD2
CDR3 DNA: TGTGCCACCAGTGACCATCCTAGCGGGAGGCCTACCGGGGAGCTGTTTTTT
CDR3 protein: CATSDHPSGRPTGELFF

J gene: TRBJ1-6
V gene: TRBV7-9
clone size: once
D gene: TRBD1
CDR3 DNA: TGTGCCAGCAGCTTCCGCGGGACAGCCAATTCACCCCTCCACTTT
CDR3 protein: CASSFRGTANSPLHF

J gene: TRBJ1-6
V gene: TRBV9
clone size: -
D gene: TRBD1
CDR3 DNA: TGTGCCAGCAGCGACGGGACAGAGAGATCACCCCTCCACTTT
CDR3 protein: CASSDGTERSPLHF

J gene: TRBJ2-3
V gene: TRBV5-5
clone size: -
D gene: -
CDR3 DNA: TGTGCCAGCAGCTGGACAGCAGATACGCAGTATTTT
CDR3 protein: CASSWTADTQYF

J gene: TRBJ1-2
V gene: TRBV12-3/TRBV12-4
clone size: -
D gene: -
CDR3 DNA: TGTGCCAGCAGTTTCCGGGGTACTTATGGCTACACCTTC
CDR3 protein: CASSFRGTYGYTF

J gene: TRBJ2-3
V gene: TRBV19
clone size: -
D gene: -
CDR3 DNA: TGTGCCAGTACGGTCAAGATCGAAACAGATACGCAGTATTTT
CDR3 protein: CASTVKIETDTQYF

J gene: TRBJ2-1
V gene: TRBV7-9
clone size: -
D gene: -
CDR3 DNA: TGTGCCAGCAGCTTGGGGACAGTAGCGGGAAGGCCCCTCAATGAGCAGTTCTTC
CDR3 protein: CASSLGTVAGRPLNEQFF

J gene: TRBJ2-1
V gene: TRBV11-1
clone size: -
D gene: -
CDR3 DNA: TGTGCCAGCAGCTTAGGGCAGGGTATGGCCATTGAGCAGTTCTTC
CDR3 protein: CASSLGQGMAIEQFF

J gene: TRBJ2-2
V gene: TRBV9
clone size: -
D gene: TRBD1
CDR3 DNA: TGTGCCAGCAGCGATGGGGGACAGGGCGGCGGGGAGCTGTTTTTT
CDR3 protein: CASSDGGQGGGELFF

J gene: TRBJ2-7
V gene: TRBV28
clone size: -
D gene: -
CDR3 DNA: TGTGCCAGCAGTTTATCGACCCGGACTCGGCAACAGTACTTC
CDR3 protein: CASSLSTRTRQQYF

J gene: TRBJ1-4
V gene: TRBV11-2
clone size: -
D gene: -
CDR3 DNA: TGTGCCAGCAGCGAGGATAATGAAAAACTGTTTTTT
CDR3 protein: CASSEDNEKLFF

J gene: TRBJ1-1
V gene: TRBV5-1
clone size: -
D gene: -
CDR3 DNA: TGCGCCAGCAGAGCTAACACTGAAGCTTTCTTT
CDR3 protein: CASRANTEAFF